This TCR beta chain came from a study of blood T cell repertoires in COVID-19. TCRdb's table, derived via immunoSEQ multiplex PCR, lists solely in-frame clones and lacks some. The repertoire includes some 180,000 clones, 80% to 85% of them detected once, and about 7% sits in the top ten. This CDR3 has 13 amino acids. V was cut by 5 bases and J by 2 bases, with 10 bases left in between. Per the germline V gene, CDR1 is MNHEY and CDR2 is SMNVEV (reference sequence). Sequencing was carried out using peripheral blood. V and J are TRBV27 and TRBJ2-7; D ambiguous. The TCR originated in a woman aged 40 to 50 with COVID-19, enrolled during active disease. CDR3 coding DNA: TGTGCCAGCAGTCCGCAACGGGCCTACGAGCAGTACTTC. Its translation: CASSPQRAYEQYF.